The sequence of this T cell receptor (beta chain) was determined in a study of neurological immune-mediated disorders (dated 2019 in TCRdb). Regarding the complete study: Peripheral blood TCR-beta repertoires from patients with HTLV-I-associated myelopathy (HAM/TSP), patients with multiple sclerosis, and healthy controls were compared in the study using UMI-based sequencing. The approximately 110 TCR-beta libraries covered PBMC samples along with longitudinal samples, technical triplicates, and paired sorted CD4+ and CD8+ T-cell subsets. The cohort included some 66 subjects: approximately 15 with HAM/TSP, about 34 with multiple sclerosis, and approximately 20 healthy controls. Beyond this particular receptor, the publication reports: TCR clonal expansion was greatest in HAM/TSP patients and smallest in MS patients, who ranked below even healthy controls. Across subjects, expanded clones never shared an identical CDR3 amino acid sequence, which suggests that the TCR-beta repertoires in every group were private.

For unsorted PBMC libraries, 2 million PBMCs were used after storage in RNAlater at -80 degrees C until RNA extraction. Peripheral blood was subjected to Ficoll-Hypaque density gradient centrifugation to isolate PBMCs, which were then cryopreserved in liquid nitrogen. cDNA was synthesized by template-switch 5'RACE using a primer carrying a 10-nucleotide random unique molecular identifier by which each TCR transcript was tagged. Over 190 million TCR-beta sequences, covering 15-18 subjects, were produced in each sequencing run. Total RNA was extracted with the RNeasy kit. The KAPA Real-time Library Amplification kit was used to amplify TCR-beta VDJ regions with primers targeting the TCR constant region and the 5'RACE anchor. A first PCR added sample indexes and Illumina adaptors, after which a second PCR increased the library yield. The roughly 650 bp TCR product was size-selected on a 2% E-gel SizeSelection system after Ampure bead purification. Before pooling, libraries had their quality checked on a Bioanalyzer, their concentration measured with Qubit, and their quantity determined with the Kapa Library Quantification kit. Libraries were sequenced paired-end 2 x 150 bp on an Illumina HiSeq 2500. To increase sequence diversity, about 25-31% phiX was spiked into each library pool. For the original study's pipeline: Quality-filtered reads were processed with the UMI-based MiGEC pipeline, which removed over 75% of raw TCR sequences during error correction. VDJ genes were aligned to IMGT germline references, and each clonotype was defined by a unique CDR3 amino acid sequence together with V-J genes. Clonal expansion, Shannon diversity and CDR3 relatedness (CalcPairwiseDistances, ClusterSamples) were evaluated with VDJtools, and phylogenetic trees were built with CLCbio workbench. A clone was classed as expanded if it had 8 or more unique UMIs, a cutoff based on coefficient-of-variation modelling across technical triplicates. Starting from the raw public reads, TCRdb applied fastp trimming at Q25, assembled clones with MiXCR and retained in-frame beta chains. Each CDR3 protein gets just one entry, which takes the most common genes and DNA from the rows behind it. These V and J calls derive from TCRdb rather than the authors' analysis. The table for this sample lists some 20,000 distinct CDR3 sequences; roughly 29% of them were counted only once. The ten largest clones capture around 30% of the sample.

Details on this clonotype: It lacks a known antigen. No much larger clone is present one base from it, and per-base qualities are unavailable.

The CDR3 spans 15 residues, from the cysteine through the phenylalanine. The DNA shown is the 45-base CDR3, in frame from base 1. The germline V gene supplies CDR1 SGHTA and CDR2 FQGTGA. V has 5 bases trimmed and J has 2 bases trimmed; junction bases matching no gene number 5. The rearrangement combines TRBV7-3 with TRBJ2-1; TRBD2 matches 8 bases in the middle. This TCR derives from a man over 45 with HTLV-1-associated myelopathy (HAM/TSP). The sample taken for sequencing was PBMCs. The CDR3 region: CASSLLAGPYNEQFF. The bases are TGTGCCAGCAGCCTCTTAGCGGGGCCCTACAATGAGCAGTTCTTC.